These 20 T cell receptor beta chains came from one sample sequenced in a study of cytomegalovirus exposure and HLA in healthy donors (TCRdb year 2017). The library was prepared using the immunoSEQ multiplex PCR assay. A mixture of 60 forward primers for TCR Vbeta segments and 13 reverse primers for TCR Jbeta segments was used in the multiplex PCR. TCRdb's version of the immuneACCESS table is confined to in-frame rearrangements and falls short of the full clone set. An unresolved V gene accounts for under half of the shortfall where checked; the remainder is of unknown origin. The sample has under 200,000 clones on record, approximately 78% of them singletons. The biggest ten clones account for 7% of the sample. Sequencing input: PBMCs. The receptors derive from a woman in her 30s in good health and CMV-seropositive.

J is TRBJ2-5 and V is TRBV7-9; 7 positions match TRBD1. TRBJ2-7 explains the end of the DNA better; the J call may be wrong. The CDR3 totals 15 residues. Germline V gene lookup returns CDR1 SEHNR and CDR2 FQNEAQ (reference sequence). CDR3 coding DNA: TGTGCCACCTTTACGGGGACAGCTAAGAACTACGAGCAGTACTTC. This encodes CATFTGTAKNYEQYF.

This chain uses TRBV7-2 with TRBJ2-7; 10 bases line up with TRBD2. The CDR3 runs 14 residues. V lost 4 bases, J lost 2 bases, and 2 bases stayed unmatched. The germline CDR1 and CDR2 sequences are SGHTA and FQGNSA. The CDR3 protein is CASSSGLAAYEQYF. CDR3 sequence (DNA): TGTGCCAGCAGCTCAGGACTAGCGGCCTACGAGCAGTACTTC.

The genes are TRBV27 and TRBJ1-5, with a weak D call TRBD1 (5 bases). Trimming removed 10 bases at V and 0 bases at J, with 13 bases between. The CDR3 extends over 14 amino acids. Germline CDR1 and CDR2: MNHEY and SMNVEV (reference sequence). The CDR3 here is CATGEGSSNQPQHF. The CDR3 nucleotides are TGTGCCACGGGGGAGGGGTCTAGCAATCAGCCCCAGCATTTT.

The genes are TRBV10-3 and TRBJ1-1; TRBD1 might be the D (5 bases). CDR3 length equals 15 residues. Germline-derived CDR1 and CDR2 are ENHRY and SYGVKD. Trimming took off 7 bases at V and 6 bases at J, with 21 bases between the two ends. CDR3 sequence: CAITEISGGGAEAFF. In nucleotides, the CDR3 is TGTGCCATCACCGAGATTTCTGGAGGAGGGGCTGAAGCTTTCTTT.

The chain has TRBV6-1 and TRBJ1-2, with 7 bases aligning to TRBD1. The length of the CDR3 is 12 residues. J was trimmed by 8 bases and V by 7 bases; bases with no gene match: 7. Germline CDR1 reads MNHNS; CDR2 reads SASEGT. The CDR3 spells CASNPRDSGYTF. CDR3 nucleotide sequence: TGTGCCAGCAACCCGAGGGACAGCGGCTACACCTTC.

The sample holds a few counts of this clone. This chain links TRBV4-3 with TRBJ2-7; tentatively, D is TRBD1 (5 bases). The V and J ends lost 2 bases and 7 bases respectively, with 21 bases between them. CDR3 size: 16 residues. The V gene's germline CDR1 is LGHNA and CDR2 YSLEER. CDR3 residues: CASSQRLQGAREEQYF. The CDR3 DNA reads TGCGCCAGCAGCCAAAGGCTGCAAGGGGCAAGGGAAGAGCAGTACTTC.

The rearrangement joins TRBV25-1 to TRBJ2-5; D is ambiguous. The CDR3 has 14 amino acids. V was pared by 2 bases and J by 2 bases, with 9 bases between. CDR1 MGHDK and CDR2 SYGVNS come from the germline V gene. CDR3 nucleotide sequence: TGTGCCAGCAGTGAACCGGGTGATCAAGAGACCCAGTACTTC. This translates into CASSEPGDQETQYF.

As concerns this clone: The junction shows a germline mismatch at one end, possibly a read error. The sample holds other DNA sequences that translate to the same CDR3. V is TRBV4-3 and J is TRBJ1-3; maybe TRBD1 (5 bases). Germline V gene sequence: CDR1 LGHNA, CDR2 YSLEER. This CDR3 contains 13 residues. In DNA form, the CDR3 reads TGCGCCAGCAGCCAAGATAGGGGAAATACCATATATTTT. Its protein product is CASSQDRGNTIYF.

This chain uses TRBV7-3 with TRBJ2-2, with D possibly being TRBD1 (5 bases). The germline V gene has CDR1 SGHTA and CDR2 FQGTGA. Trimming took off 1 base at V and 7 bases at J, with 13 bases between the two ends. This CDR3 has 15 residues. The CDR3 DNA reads TGTGCCAGCAGCTTAAGGCAGGGAATGGTCGGGGAGCTGTTTTTT. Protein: CASSLRQGMVGELFF.

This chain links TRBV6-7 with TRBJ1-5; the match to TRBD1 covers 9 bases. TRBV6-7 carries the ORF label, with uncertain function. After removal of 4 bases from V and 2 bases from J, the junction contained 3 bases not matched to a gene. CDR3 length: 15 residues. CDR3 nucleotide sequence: TGTGCCAGCAGTTCGACAGGGGGAGGCAATCAGCCCCAGCATTTT. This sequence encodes CASSSTGGGNQPQHF.

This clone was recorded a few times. The CDR3 sequence is CASSPGTLANTGELFF. CDR3 sequence (DNA): TGTGCCAGCAGCCCAGGGACACTAGCGAACACCGGGGAGCTGTTTTTT. V gene TRBV5-4 combines with J gene TRBJ2-2; D possibly corresponds to TRBD1 (6 bases). The CDR3 runs to 16 residues. Germline CDR1 SGHNT, CDR2 YYREEE (reference sequence). Trimming cost V 4 bases and J 0 bases, with 13 bases left between them.

CDR3 region: CASSVGSQGALHEQYF. The CDR3 DNA sequence: TGTGCCAGCAGCGTAGGCTCTCAGGGGGCTCTTCACGAGCAGTACTTC. This chain uses TRBV9 with TRBJ2-7, with 8 positions matching TRBD1. The CDR3 length is 16 residues. The V gene end was trimmed by 0 bases and the J gene end by 5 bases; junction bases not matched to a gene: 10. Germline CDR1 reads SGDLS; CDR2 reads YYNGEE.

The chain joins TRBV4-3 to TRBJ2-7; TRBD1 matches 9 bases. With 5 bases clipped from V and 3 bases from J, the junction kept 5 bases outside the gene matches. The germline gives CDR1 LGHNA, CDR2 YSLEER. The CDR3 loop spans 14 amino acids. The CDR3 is CASSNRDRDYEQYF. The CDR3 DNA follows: TGCGCCAGCAGCAACCGGGACAGGGACTACGAGCAGTACTTC.

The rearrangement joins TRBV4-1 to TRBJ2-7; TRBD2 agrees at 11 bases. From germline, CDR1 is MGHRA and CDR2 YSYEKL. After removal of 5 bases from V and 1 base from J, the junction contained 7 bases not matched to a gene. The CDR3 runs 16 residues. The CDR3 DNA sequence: TGCGCCAGCAGCTCCCGACTAGCGGGGATTTCCTACGAGCAGTACTTC. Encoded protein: CASSSRLAGISYEQYF.

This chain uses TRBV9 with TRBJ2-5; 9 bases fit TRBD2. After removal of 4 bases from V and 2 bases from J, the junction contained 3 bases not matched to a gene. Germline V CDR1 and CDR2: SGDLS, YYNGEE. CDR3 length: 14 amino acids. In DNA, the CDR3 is TGTGCCAGCAGCATCACTAGCGGGCAAGAGACCCAGTACTTC. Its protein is CASSITSGQETQYF. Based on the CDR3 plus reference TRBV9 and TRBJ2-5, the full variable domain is DSGVTQTPKHLITATGQRVTLRCSPRSGDLSVYWYQQSLDQGLQFLIQYYNGEERAKGNILERFSAQQFPDLHSELNLSSLELGDSALYFCASSITSGQETQYFGPGTRLLVL.

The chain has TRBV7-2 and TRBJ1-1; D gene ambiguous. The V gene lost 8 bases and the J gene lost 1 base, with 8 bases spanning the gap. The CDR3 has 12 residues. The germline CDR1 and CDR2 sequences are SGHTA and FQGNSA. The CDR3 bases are TGTGCCAGCTTACAGAAGAACACTGAAGCTTTCTTT. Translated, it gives CASLQKNTEAFF.

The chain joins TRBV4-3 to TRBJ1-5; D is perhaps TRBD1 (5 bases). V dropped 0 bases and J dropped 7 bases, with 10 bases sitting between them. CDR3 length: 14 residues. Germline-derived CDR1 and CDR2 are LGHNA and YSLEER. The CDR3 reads CASSQEEGEQPQHF. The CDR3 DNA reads TGCGCCAGCAGCCAAGAGGAAGGGGAACAGCCCCAGCATTTT.

CDR3 amino acids: CAITEILAGGRNEQFF. The CDR3 DNA follows: TGTGCCATCACCGAAATCCTAGCGGGGGGGCGCAATGAGCAGTTCTTC. The J gene is TRBJ2-1, the V gene TRBV10-3; 12 positions match TRBD2. The junction had 10 bases not matched to a gene; V was cut back by 7 bases and J by 6 bases. The CDR3 length is 16 residues. Germline CDR1 and CDR2: ENHRY and SYGVKD.

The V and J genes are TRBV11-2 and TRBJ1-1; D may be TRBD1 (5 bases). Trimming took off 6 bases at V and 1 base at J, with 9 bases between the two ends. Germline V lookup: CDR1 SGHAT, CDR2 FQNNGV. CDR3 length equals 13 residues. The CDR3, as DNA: TGTGCCAGCAGTCGAGACAGGAACACTGAAGCTTTCTTT. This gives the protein CASSRDRNTEAFF.

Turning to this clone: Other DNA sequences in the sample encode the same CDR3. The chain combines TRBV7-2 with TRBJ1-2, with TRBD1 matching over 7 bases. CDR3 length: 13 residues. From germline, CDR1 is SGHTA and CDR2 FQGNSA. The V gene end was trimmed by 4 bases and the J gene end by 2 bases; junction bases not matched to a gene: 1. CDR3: CASSSGQNYGYTF. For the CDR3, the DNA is TGTGCCAGCAGCTCGGGACAGAACTATGGCTACACCTTC.